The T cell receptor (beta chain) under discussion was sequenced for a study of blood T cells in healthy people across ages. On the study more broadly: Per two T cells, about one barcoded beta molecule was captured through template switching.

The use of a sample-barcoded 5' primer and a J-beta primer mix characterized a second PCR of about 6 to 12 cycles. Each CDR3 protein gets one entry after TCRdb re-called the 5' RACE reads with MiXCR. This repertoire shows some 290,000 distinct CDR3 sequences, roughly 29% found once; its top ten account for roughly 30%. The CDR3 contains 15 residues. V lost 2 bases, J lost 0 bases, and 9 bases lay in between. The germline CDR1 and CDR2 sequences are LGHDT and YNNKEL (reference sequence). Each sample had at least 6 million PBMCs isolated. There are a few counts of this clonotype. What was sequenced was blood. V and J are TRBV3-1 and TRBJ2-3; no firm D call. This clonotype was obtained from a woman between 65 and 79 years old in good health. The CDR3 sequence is CASSQPRVSTDTQYF. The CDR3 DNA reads TGTGCCAGCAGCCAACCTCGGGTGAGCACAGATACGCAGTATTTT.